The 9 T cell receptor beta chains in this list originate from one sample, sequenced in a study of blood T cell repertoires in COVID-19 (dated by TCRdb to the early 2020s). Library construction relied on the immunoSEQ multiplex PCR assay. The immuneACCESS repertoire file appears here via TCRdb, limited to in-frame rearrangements. These files lack a portion of the clones; in checked studies, under half of the deficit traces to unresolved V genes, and the cause of the others is not known. This sample comprises tens of thousands of clones, less than 95% of them detected only once. The ten largest make up more than 0.4% of the sample. Sequencing used peripheral blood. Every receptor here comes from a man in his fifties with COVID-19, enrolled during active disease.

This chain joins TRBV18 and TRBJ2-7; tentatively, D is TRBD2 (7 bases). The CDR3 has 13 residues. Trimming removed 2 bases from V and 9 bases from J, with 14 bases in between. Germline V gene sequence: CDR1 KGHSH, CDR2 LQKENI. The chain's CDR3 is CASSPRGGAGQYF. The CDR3 DNA is TGTGCCAGCTCACCAAGGGGGGGGGCCGGGCAGTACTTC.

J is TRBJ2-5 and V is TRBV4-2; D might be TRBD1 (6 bases). CDR1 is LGHNA, CDR2 YNFKEQ, per germline. Trimming took 4 bases from V and 4 from J, leaving 13 bases between them. This CDR3 has 14 residues. In DNA, the CDR3 is TGTGCCAGCAGCCGGAACAGGGTGGGAGAGACCCAGTACTTC. Amino acid sequence: CASSRNRVGETQYF.

This clone was picked up one time. V gene TRBV12-5 combines with J gene TRBJ2-1; tentative D call: TRBD1 (5 bases). The length of the CDR3 is 15 residues. V lost 1 base, J lost 3 bases, and 10 bases lay in between. Germline V gives CDR1 LGHNT, CDR2 FRNRAP. CDR3 in DNA: TGTGCTAGTGGTTTGGAGCAGGGCCTCTACAATGAGCAGTTCTTC. Translated, it gives CASGLEQGLYNEQFF.

The chain links TRBV18 to TRBJ1-5; 7 bases align to TRBD1. V shed 4 bases, J shed 5 bases, and the junction held 2 bases outside the gene matches. The CDR3 loop spans 13 amino acids. In germline, CDR1 is KGHSH, CDR2 LQKENI. For the CDR3, the DNA is TGTGCCAGCTCACTAGACAGGGATCAGCCCCAGCATTTT. It specifies CASSLDRDQPQHF.

This clone was counted once. The rearrangement joins TRBV3-1 (or the pseudogene TRBV3-2) to TRBJ2-7, with 10 bases that match TRBD2. The V segment lost 1 base and the J segment 6 bases; nucleotides outside the gene matches: 3. In germline, CDR1 is LGHDT, CDR2 YNNKEL (reference sequence). The CDR3 sequence is 14 residues long. Here the CDR3 reads CASSQASGSSEQYF. The CDR3 DNA follows: TGTGCCAGCAGCCAAGCTAGCGGGAGTAGCGAGCAGTACTTC.

The genes are TRBV28 and TRBJ2-5; D may be TRBD1 (7 bases). The V end was cut by 3 bases, the J end by 10 bases, with 30 bases between. The CDR3 is 18 residues long. Germline lookup yields CDR1 MDHEN and CDR2 SYDVKM. CDR3 loop: CASSFRPTAGGQRIDQYF. The CDR3 nucleotides are TGTGCCAGCAGTTTTCGACCAACCGCCGGGGGACAGAGAATCGACCAGTACTTC.

The chain recombines TRBV7-8 with TRBJ1-1; D uncertain. Germline V gene sequence: CDR1 SGHVS, CDR2 FQNEAQ. The V end was cut by 5 bases, the J end by 1 base, with 8 bases between. This CDR3 is 13 amino acids long. The CDR3 reads CASSPNSNTEAFF. The CDR3 DNA sequence: TGTGCCAGCAGCCCGAACTCGAACACTGAAGCTTTCTTT. Variable domain in full (rest from reference TRBV7-8 and TRBJ1-1): GAGVSQSPRYKVAKRGQDVALRCDPISGHVSLFWYQQALGQGPEFLTYFQNEAQLDKSGLPSDRFFAERPEGSVSTLKIQRTQQEDSAVYLCASSPNSNTEAFFGQGTRLTVV.

In its sample, this clone was seen a few times. The chain uses TRBV6-5 and TRBJ1-6; a weak D match, TRBD1 (6 bases). Germline V gene data show CDR1 as MNHEY and CDR2 as SVGAGI. The CDR3 length is 15 residues. Trimming left V 6 bases short and J 5 bases short, with 14 bases between. The CDR3 bases are TGTGCCAGCAGCCGTACGACAGGTGATAATTCACCCCTCCACTTT. Its translation: CASSRTTGDNSPLHF.

The V gene is TRBV2, the J gene TRBJ1-4; 9 bases agree with TRBD1. With 6 bases clipped from V and 3 bases from J, the junction kept 5 bases outside the gene matches. This CDR3 is built from 15 residues. CDR1 and CDR2 from the germline V gene are SNHLY and FYNNEI. The DNA for the CDR3 is TGTGCCAGCAGGGCCGGGACAGGGCCTAATGAAAAACTGTTTTTT. Its protein product is CASRAGTGPNEKLFF.